This T cell receptor beta chain was captured by sequencing in a study of OX40 agonist ivuxolimab in advanced cancers. Study background: The study reported partial responses in three patients: one hepatocellular carcinoma, two cutaneous melanoma. Findings of the study overall: Certain nonresponders additionally had low normalized T-cell clonal expansion.

Autoimmune disease history or systemic immunosuppression meant exclusion. This clone appeared once. Its antigen is unidentified. Only in-frame clones appear in the TCRdb table, and some are missing; sequencing was by immunoSEQ multiplex PCR. The top ten clones hold more than 15% of a sample with 50,000 to 65,000 clones, about nine tenths of them seen once. The source of this sequence is an adult with an advanced solid tumor such as melanoma, head and neck, liver or kidney cancer. The material sequenced was CD4+ or CD8+ T cells sorted from blood, taken in a trial of the OX40 agonist ivuxolimab.

The CDR3, as DNA: TGTGCCAGCAGCCCCCTAGGACCAGCCGATGGCTACACCTTC. Its translation is CASSPLGPADGYTF. The rearrangement joins TRBV14 to TRBJ1-2; D gene uncertain. Germline-derived CDR1 and CDR2 are SGHDN and FVKESK. Deletions cut 4 bases from V and 6 bases from J, with 15 bases between. The CDR3 sequence is 14 residues long. The entire variable domain, with the rest obtained from reference TRBV14 and TRBJ1-2, is as follows: EAGVTQFPSHSVIEKGQTVTLRCDPISGHDNLYWYRRVMGKEIKFLLHFVKESKQDESGMPNNRFLAERTGGTYSTLKVQPAELEDSGVYFCASSPLGPADGYTFGSGTRLTVV.